This T cell receptor (beta chain) stems from a study of blood T cell repertoires in COVID-19. Trimming pared 4 bases from V and 1 base from J, leaving 15 bases between. This CDR3 is built from 16 residues. CDR1 is SGHTS and CDR2 is YDEGEE in the germline V gene. Seattle patients were enrolled while actively infected and followed longitudinally. Here immunoSEQ multiplex PCR was the method, and the copy in TCRdb shows in-frame clones only, minus some. The repertoire has about 170,000 clones, around 85% of them found once; the top ten carry 6.5% to 7.5%. This clonotype originated in a man older than 75 with COVID-19, enrolled during active disease. V usage is TRBV5-8 and J usage is TRBJ1-5, with a tentative D call TRBD1 (6 bases). Sequences were obtained from peripheral blood. The CDR3 region is CASSTGLGLSNQPQHF. CDR3 in DNA: TGTGCCAGCAGCACAGGGCTGGGCTTAAGCAATCAGCCCCAGCATTTT. Variable domain in full (rest from reference TRBV5-8 and TRBJ1-5): EAGVTQSPTHLIKTRGQQATLRCSPISGHTSVYWYQQALGLGLQFLLWYDEGEERNRGNFPPRFSGRQFPNYSSELNVNALELEDSALYLCASSTGLGLSNQPQHFGDGTRLSIL.